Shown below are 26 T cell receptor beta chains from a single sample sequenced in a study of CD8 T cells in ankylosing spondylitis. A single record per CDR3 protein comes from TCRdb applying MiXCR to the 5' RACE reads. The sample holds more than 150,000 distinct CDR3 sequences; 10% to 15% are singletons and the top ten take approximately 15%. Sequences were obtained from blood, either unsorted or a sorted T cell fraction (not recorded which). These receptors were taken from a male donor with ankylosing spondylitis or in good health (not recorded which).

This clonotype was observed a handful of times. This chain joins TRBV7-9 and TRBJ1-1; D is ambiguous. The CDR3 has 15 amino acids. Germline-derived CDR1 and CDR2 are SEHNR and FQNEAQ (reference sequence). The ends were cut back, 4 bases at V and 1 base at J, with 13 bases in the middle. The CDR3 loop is CASSSLLSENTEAFF. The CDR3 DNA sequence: TGTGCCAGCAGCTCCCTCCTCTCAGAGAACACTGAAGCTTTCTTT.

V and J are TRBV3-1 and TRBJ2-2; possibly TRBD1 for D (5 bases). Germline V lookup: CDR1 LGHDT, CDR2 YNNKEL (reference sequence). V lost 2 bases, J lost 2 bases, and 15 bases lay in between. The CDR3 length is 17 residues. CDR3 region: CASSQRGREANTGELFF. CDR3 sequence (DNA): TGTGCCAGCAGCCAAAGGGGAAGGGAAGCCAACACCGGGGAGCTGTTTTTT.

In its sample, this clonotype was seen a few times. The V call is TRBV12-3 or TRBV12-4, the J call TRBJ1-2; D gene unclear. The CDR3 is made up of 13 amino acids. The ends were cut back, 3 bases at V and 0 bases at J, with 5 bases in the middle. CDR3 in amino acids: CASSLTANYGYTF. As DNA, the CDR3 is TGTGCCAGCAGTTTGACCGCTAACTATGGCTACACCTTC.

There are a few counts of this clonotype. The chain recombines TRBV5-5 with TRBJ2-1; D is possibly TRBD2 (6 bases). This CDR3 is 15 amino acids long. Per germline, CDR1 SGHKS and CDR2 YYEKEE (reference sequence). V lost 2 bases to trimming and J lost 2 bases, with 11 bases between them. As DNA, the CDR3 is TGTGCCAGCAGCTTCGGAGGGGTTGCCTACAATGAGCAGTTCTTC. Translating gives CASSFGGVAYNEQFF.

DNA of the CDR3: TGTGCCAGCACCAGCGGATACCTCGAGCAGTACTTC. Amino acids: CASTSGYLEQYF. V gene TRBV6-2 or TRBV6-3 combines with J gene TRBJ2-7; D may be TRBD2 (5 bases). The V gene's germline CDR1 is MNHEY and CDR2 SVGEGT. V was trimmed by 7 bases and J by 6 bases, leaving 13 bases between them. The CDR3 contains 12 residues.

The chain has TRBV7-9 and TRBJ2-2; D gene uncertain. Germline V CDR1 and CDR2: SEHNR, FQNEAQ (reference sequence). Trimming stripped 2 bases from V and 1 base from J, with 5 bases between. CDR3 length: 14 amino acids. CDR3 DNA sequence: TGTGCCAGCAGCTTAACCCAGAACACCGGGGAGCTGTTTTTT. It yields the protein CASSLTQNTGELFF.

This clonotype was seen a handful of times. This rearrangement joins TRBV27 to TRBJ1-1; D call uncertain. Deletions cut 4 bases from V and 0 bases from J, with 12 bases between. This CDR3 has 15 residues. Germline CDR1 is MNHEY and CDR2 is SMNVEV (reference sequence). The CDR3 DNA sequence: TGTGCCAGCAGTTCCCTTCGCGCCATGAACACTGAAGCTTTCTTT. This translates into CASSSLRAMNTEAFF.

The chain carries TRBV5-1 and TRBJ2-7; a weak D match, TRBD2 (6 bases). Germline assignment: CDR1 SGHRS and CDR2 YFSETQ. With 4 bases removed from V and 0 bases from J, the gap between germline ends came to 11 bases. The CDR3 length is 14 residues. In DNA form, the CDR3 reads TGCGCCAGCAGCCCAGGCGGGGCCTCCTACGAGCAGTACTTC. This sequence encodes CASSPGGASYEQYF.

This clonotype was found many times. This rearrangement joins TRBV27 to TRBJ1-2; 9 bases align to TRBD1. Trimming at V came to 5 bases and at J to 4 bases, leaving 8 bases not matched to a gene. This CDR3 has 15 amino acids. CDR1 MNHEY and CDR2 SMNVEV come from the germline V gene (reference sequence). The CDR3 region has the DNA TGTGCCAGCAGTGCCGGGACAGGGACCGTCTATGGCTACACCTTC. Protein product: CASSAGTGTVYGYTF.

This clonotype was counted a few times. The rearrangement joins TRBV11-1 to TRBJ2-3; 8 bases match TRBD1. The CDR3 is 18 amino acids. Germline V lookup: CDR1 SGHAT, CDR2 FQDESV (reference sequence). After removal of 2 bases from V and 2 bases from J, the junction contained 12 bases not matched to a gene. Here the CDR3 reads CASSLTLGADRDTDTQYF. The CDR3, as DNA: TGTGCCAGCAGCTTAACATTAGGGGCGGACAGGGACACAGATACGCAGTATTTT.

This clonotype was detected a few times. The DNA of the CDR3 is TGCGCCAGCAGCGTAGGGACGGCCTGGGAGCAGTACTTC. Its translation: CASSVGTAWEQYF. This chain uses TRBV5-1 with TRBJ2-7; D possibly matches TRBD1 or TRBD2 (5 bases each). CDR1 is SGHRS and CDR2 is YFSETQ in the germline V gene. This CDR3 is built from 13 residues. The V end lost 4 bases, the J end lost 7 bases, and 15 bases lay between the germline ends.

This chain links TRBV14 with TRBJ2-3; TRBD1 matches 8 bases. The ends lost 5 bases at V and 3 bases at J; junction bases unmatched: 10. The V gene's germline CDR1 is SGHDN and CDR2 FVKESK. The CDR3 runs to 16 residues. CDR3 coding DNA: TGTGCCAGCAGCAATCCAGGGGGCCCTGGGACAGATACGCAGTATTTT. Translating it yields CASSNPGGPGTDTQYF.

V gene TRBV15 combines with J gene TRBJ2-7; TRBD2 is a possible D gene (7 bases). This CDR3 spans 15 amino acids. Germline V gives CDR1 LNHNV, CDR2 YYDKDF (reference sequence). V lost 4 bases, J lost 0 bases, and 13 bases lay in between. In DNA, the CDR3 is TGTGCCACCAGCATCCTGAGGGGGGGCTCCTACGAGCAGTACTTC. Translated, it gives CATSILRGGSYEQYF.

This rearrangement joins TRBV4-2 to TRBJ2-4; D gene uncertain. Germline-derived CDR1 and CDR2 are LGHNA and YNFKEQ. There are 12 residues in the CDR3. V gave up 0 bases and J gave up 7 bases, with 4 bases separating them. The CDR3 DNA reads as TGTGCCAGCAGCCAAGAGTCCAACATTCAGTACTTC. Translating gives CASSQESNIQYF.

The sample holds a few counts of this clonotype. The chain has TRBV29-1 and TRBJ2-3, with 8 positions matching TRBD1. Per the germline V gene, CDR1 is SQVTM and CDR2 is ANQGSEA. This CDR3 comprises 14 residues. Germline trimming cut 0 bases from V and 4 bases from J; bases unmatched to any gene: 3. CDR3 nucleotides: TGCAGCGTTGAAGATGGGACAGGTGCAGATACGCAGTATTTT. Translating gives CSVEDGTGADTQYF.

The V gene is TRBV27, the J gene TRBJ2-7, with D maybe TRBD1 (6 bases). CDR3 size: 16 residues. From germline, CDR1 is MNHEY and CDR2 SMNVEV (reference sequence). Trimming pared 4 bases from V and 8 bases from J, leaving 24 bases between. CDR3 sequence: CASSSHLQGPPLQQYF. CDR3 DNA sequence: TGTGCCAGCAGTTCCCACCTCCAGGGGCCGCCCCTCCAGCAGTACTTC.

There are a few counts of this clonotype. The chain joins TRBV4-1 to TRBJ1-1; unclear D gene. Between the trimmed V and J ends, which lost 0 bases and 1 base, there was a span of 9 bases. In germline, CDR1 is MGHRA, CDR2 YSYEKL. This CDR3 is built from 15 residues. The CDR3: CASSQEQAWNTEAFF. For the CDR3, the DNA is TGCGCCAGCAGCCAAGAGCAGGCCTGGAACACTGAAGCTTTCTTT.

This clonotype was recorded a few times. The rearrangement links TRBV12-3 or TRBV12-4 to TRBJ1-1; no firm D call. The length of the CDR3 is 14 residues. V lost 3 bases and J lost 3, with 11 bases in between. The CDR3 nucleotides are TGTGCCAGCAGTTTGGGTGGCAGCTACACTGAAGCTTTCTTT. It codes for CASSLGGSYTEAFF.

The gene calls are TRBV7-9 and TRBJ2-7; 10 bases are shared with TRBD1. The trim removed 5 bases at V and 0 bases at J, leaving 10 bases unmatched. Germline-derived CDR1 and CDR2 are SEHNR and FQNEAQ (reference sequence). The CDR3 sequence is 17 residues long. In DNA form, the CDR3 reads TGTGCCAGCAGCAGTCACGCCGGGACAGGGGACTCCTACGAGCAGTACTTC. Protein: CASSSHAGTGDSYEQYF. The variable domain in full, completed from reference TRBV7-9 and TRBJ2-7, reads DTGVSQNPRHKITKRGQNVTFRCDPISEHNRLYWYRQTLGQGPEFLTYFQNEAQLEKSRLLSDRFSAERPKGSFSTLEIQRTEQGDSAMYLCASSSHAGTGDSYEQYFGPGTRLTVT.

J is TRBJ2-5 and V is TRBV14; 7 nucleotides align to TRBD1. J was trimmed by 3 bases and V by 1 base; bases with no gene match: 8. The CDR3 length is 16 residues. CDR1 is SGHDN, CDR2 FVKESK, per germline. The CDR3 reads CASSQGKGALEETQYF. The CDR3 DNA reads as TGTGCCAGCAGCCAAGGAAAGGGGGCGCTGGAAGAGACCCAGTACTTC.

The CDR3 DNA reads TGTGCCAGCAGCCATACCGACTACTCCGATACGCAGTATTTT. It yields the protein CASSHTDYSDTQYF. The chain is built from TRBV3-1 and TRBJ2-3; the D gene is possibly TRBD2 (5 bases). The germline V gene encodes CDR1 LGHDT and CDR2 YNNKEL (reference sequence). With 3 bases removed from V and 6 bases from J, the gap between germline ends came to 13 bases. The CDR3 contains 14 residues.

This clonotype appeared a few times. The CDR3 DNA follows: TGTGCCAGCAGTTTGGACGGACAACCCCTGGGAGAGCAGTTCTTC. It yields the protein CASSLDGQPLGEQFF. This chain links TRBV27 with TRBJ2-1; possible D gene TRBD1, 5 bases. This CDR3 comprises 15 residues. Germline values: CDR1 MNHEY, CDR2 SMNVEV (reference sequence). Trimming removed 3 bases from V and 10 bases from J, with 19 bases in between.

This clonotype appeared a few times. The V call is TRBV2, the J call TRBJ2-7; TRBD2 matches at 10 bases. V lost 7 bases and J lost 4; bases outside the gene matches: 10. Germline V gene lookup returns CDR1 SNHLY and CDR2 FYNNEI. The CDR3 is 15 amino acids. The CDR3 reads CASTEGASGSYEQYF. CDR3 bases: TGTGCCAGCACTGAGGGGGCTAGCGGGAGTTACGAGCAGTACTTC.

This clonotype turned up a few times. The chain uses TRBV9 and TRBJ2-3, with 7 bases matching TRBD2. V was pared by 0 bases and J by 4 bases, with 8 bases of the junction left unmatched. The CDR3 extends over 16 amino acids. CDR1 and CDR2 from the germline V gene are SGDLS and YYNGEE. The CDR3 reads CASSVDFLRGSDTQYF. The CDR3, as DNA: TGTGCCAGCAGCGTAGACTTCCTGCGGGGGTCAGATACGCAGTATTTT.

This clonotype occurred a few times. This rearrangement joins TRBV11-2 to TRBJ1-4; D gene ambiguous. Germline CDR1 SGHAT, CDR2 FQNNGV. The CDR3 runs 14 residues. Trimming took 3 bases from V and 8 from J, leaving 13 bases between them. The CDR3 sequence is CASSFRRTEEKLFF. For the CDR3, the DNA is TGTGCCAGCAGCTTCAGGCGAACCGAGGAAAAACTGTTTTTT.

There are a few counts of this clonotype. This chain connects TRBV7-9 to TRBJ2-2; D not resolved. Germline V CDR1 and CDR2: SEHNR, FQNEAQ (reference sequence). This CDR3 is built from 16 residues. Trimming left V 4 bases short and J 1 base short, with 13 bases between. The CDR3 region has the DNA TGTGCCAGCAGCTGGCTTGACGATGGGAACACCGGGGAGCTGTTTTTT. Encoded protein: CASSWLDDGNTGELFF.